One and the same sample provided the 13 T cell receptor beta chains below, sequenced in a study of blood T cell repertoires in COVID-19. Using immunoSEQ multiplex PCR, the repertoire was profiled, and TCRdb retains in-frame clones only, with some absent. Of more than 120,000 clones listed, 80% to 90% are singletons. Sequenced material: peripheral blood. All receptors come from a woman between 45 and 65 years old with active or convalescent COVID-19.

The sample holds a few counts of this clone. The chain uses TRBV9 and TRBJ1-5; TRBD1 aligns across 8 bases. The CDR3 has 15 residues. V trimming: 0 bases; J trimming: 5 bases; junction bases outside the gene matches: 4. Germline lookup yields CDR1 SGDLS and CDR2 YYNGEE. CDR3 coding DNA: TGTGCCAGCAGCGTAGCAGGGACAGGAGATCAGCCCCAGCATTTT. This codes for CASSVAGTGDQPQHF. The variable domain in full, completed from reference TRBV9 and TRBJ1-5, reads DSGVTQTPKHLITATGQRVTLRCSPRSGDLSVYWYQQSLDQGLQFLIQYYNGEERAKGNILERFSAQQFPDLHSELNLSSLELGDSALYFCASSVAGTGDQPQHFGDGTRLSIL.

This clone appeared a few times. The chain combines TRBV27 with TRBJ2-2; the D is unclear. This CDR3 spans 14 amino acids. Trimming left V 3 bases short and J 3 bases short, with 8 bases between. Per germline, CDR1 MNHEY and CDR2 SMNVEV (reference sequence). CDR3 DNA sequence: TGTGCCAGCAGTTTGGAGAGATACACCGGGGAGCTGTTTTTT. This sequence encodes CASSLERYTGELFF.

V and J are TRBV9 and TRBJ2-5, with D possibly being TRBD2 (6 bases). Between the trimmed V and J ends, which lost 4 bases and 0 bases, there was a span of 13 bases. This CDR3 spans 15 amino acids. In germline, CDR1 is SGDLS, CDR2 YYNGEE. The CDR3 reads CASSPSAGYQETQYF. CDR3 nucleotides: TGTGCCAGCAGCCCCAGCGCGGGGTACCAAGAGACCCAGTACTTC.

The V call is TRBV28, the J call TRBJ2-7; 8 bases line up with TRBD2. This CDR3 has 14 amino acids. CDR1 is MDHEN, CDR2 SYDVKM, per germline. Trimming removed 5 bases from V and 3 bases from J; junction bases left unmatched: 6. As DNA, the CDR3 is TGTGCCAGCAGTGCACCGGGACTAGTCTACGAGCAGTACTTC. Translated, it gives CASSAPGLVYEQYF.

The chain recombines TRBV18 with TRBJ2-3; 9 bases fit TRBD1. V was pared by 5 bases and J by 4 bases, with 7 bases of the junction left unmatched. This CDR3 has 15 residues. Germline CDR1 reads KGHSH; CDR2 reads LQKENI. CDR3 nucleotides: TGTGCCAGCTCAGTACAGGGGGCTCCATCAGATACGCAGTATTTT. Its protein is CASSVQGAPSDTQYF.

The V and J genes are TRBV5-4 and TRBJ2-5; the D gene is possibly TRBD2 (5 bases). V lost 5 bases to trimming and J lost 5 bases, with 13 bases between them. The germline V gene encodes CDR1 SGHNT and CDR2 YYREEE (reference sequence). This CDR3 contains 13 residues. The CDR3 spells CASRYEGSETQYF. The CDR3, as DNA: TGTGCCAGCAGATACGAGGGATCGGAGACCCAGTACTTC.

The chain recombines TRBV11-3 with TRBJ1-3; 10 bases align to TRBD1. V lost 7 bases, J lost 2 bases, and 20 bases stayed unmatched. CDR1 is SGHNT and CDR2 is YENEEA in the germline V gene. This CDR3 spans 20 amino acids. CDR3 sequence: CASNIDAPSGQGTTGNTIYF. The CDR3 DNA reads TGTGCCAGCAACATAGACGCCCCATCGGGACAGGGGACGACTGGAAACACCATATATTTT.

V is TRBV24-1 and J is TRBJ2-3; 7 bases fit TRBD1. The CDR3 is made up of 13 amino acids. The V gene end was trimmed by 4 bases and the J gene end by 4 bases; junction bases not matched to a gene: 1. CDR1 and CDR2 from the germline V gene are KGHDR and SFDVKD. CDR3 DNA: TGTGCCACCAGTGAAGGGGGCCCAGATACGCAGTATTTT. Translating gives CATSEGGPDTQYF.

The CDR3 bases are TGTGCCAGCCTACACACGCGGAACCAGTATTTT. Translated: CASLHTRNQYF. The chain uses TRBV28 and TRBJ2-3; D not certain. CDR3 size: 11 residues. The V and J ends lost 8 bases and 12 bases respectively, with 15 bases between them. Germline values: CDR1 MDHEN, CDR2 SYDVKM.

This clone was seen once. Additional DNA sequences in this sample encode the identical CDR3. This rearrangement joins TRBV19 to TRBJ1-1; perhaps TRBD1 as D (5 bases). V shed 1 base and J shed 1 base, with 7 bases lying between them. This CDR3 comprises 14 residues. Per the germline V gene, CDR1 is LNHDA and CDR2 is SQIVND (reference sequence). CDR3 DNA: TGTGCCAGTAGTATAGTTGGGGCGAACACTGAAGCTTTCTTT. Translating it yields CASSIVGANTEAFF.

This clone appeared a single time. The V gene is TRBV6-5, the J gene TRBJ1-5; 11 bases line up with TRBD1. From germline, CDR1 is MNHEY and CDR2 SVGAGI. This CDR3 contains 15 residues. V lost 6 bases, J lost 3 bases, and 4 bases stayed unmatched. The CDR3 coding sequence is TGTGCCAGCAGCGGGACAGGGGGTATCAATCAGCCCCAGCATTTT. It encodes CASSGTGGINQPQHF.

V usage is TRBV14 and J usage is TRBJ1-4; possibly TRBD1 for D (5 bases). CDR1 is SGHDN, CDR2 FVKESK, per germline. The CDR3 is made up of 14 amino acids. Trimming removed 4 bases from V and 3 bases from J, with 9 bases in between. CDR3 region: CASSPGGPNEKLFF. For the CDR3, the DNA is TGTGCCAGCAGCCCGGGGGGACCTAATGAAAAACTGTTTTTT.

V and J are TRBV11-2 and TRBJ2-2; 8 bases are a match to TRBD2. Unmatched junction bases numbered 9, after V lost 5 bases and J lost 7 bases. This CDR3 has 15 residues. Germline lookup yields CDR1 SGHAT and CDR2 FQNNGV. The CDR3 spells CASSTRAGVVGELFF. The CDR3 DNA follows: TGTGCCAGCAGCACCCGAGCGGGAGTTGTCGGGGAGCTGTTTTTT. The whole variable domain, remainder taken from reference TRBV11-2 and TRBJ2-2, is EAGVAQSPRYKIIEKRQSVAFWCNPISGHATLYWYQQILGQGPKLLIQFQNNGVVDDSQLPKDRFSAERLKGVDSTLKIQPAKLEDSAVYLCASSTRAGVVGELFFGEGSRLTVL.